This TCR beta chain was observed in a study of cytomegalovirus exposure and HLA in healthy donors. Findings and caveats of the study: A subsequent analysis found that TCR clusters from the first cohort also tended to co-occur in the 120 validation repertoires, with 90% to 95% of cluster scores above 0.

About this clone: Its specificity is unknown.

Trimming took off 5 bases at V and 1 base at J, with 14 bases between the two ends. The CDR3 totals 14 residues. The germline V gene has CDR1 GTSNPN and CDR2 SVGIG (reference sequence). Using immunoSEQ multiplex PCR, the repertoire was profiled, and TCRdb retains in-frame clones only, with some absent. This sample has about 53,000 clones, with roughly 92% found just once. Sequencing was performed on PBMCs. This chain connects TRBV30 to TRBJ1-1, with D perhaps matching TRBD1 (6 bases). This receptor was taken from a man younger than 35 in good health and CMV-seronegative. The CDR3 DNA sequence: TGTGCCTGGGAACACAGGGACGGGAACACTGAAGCTTTCTTT. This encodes CAWEHRDGNTEAFF.